This T cell receptor (beta chain) was profiled in a study of shared T cell receptors in the human thymus. TCRdb's table, derived via immunoSEQ multiplex PCR, lists solely in-frame clones and lacks some. The repertoire consists of about 710,000 clones, with approximately 87% occurring once and the leading ten covering 0.009% to 0.0095%. Unmatched junction bases numbered 4, after V lost 2 bases and J lost 8 bases. Per the germline V gene, CDR1 is MDHEN and CDR2 is SYDVKM. This CDR3 is built from 14 residues. This same sample was also part of a study on human thymus T cells. Turning to that study: Among the donors, all were healthy Finnish infants having corrective surgery for congenital heart defects. Resections removed during corrective heart surgery provided the thymus tissue used. Thymic and blood repertoires showed apparently biased V and J gene usage. Unrelated individuals had highly overlapping thymic repertoires, as reported in related research.

This sequence joins TRBV28 and TRBJ1-4, with 8 bases that match TRBD1. The receptor was derived from a boy under three years old with a congenital heart defect. The sample comprised thymocytes. CDR3 in DNA: TGTGCCAGCAGTTTACACAGGGGGTGGGAAAAACTGTTTTTT. Its protein is CASSLHRGWEKLFF.